Listed here is a single T cell receptor beta chain. Its antigen is still unknown. The data were obtained in a study of T-cell reconstitution after alpha-beta-depleted transplantation in children. Study observations and caveats: Some patients' high day-60 TCRbeta diversity was traced to surviving recipient T cells and thymic progenitors. A year post-transplant, T-cell counts and diversity derived mostly from newly produced T cells.

The CDR3 covers 14 residues. The ends were cut back, 4 bases at V and 3 bases at J, with 10 bases in the middle. This sample's TCRbeta library carried unique molecular identifier barcodes. MiXCR, applied by TCRdb to the PCR reads, yields one record per CDR3 protein. The sample has approximately 630,000 distinct CDR3 sequences, less than 15% seen once; the top ten hold around 0.8%. V and J are TRBV12-3 or TRBV12-4 and TRBJ1-5; D is uncertain. This clonotype was sampled from a girl aged 2-10 years with congenital amegakaryocytic thrombocytopenia, due to receive a stem cell transplant. Sequenced here: PBMCs, sampled before TCRalphabeta/CD19-depleted stem cell transplant. The DNA of the CDR3 is TGTGCCAGCAGTTCGACGGAAACCAATCAGCCCCAGCATTTT. Protein product: CASSSTETNQPQHF.